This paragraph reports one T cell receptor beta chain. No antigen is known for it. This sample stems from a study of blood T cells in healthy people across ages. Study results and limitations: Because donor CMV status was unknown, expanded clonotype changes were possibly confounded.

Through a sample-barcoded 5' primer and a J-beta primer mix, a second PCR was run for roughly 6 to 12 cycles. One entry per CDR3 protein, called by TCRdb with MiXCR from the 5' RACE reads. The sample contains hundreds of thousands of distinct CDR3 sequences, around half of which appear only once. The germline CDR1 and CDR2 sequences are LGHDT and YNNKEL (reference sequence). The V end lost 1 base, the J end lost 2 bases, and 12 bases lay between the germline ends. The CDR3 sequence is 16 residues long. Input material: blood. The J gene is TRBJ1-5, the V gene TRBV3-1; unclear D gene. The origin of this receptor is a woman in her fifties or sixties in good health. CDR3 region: CASSQGYPAGNQPQHF. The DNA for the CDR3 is TGTGCCAGCAGCCAAGGGTATCCGGCGGGCAATCAGCCCCAGCATTTT. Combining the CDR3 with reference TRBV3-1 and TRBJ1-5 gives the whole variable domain DTAVSQTPKYLVTQMGNDKSIKCEQNLGHDTMYWYKQDSKKFLKIMFSYNNKELIINETVPNRFSPKSPDKAHLNLHINSLELGDSAVYFCASSQGYPAGNQPQHFGDGTRLSIL.